A selection of T cell receptor beta chains follows, all from one sample in a study of cytomegalovirus exposure and HLA in healthy donors. Some clones are missing from TCRdb's copy, which holds only in-frame ones; the method was immunoSEQ multiplex PCR. The top ten hold approximately 8.5% of the sample, which has roughly 180,000 clones, 80% to 90% seen once. Sequenced material: PBMCs. These receptor sequences come from a man younger than 35 in good health and CMV-seropositive. The CDR3 runs from the conserved cysteine through the conserved F or W. The order of the fields is clone size, V gene, J gene, D gene, CDR3 DNA, CDR3 protein. The D gene is left open where the match is weak. Clone size is stated in some rows and not others, as once, few, many or a class when expanded.

abundance: NA
v_gene: TRBV6-5
j_gene: TRBJ1-2
d_gene: NA
CDR3nt: TGTGCCAGCAGTTACTCGAGTGTGGGACACGAGGGCTACACCTTC
CDR3aa: CASSYSSVGHEGYTF

abundance: NA
v_gene: TRBV18
j_gene: TRBJ2-3
d_gene: NA
CDR3nt: TGTGCCAGCTCAGCTGCGACAGATACGCAGTATTTT
CDR3aa: CASSAATDTQYF

abundance: NA
v_gene: TRBV11-2
j_gene: TRBJ2-5
d_gene: NA
CDR3nt: TGTGCCAGCAGCTCGTATTCTTCCGAGACCCAGTACTTC
CDR3aa: CASSSYSSETQYF

abundance: NA
v_gene: TRBV5-4
j_gene: TRBJ2-5
d_gene: NA
CDR3nt: TGTGCCAGCAGCTTACCGGACTACCGGCAAGAGACCCAGTACTTC
CDR3aa: CASSLPDYRQETQYF

abundance: NA
v_gene: TRBV27
j_gene: TRBJ2-2
d_gene: NA
CDR3nt: TGTGCCACAGGGGTTGACACCGGGGAGCTGTTTTTT
CDR3aa: CATGVDTGELFF

abundance: NA
v_gene: TRBV27
j_gene: TRBJ1-2
d_gene: NA
CDR3nt: TGTGCCAGCAGTTTTGACGGGAACTATGGCTACACCTTC
CDR3aa: CASSFDGNYGYTF

abundance: NA
v_gene: TRBV4-1
j_gene: TRBJ2-2
d_gene: TRBD2
CDR3nt: TGCGCCAGCAGCCCCAAGGGGAACGGGGGGGCCGTCCCCGGGGAGCTGTTTTTT
CDR3aa: CASSPKGNGGAVPGELFF

abundance: NA
v_gene: TRBV11-2
j_gene: TRBJ1-1
d_gene: NA
CDR3nt: TGTGCCAGCAGCTTAGCCACTAAGACTGAAGCTTTCTTT
CDR3aa: CASSLATKTEAFF

abundance: NA
v_gene: TRBV19
j_gene: TRBJ2-5
d_gene: NA
CDR3nt: TGTGCCAGTAGTATAGGGGGGAACAGGGCTCCCAACCAAGAGACCCAGTACTTC
CDR3aa: CASSIGGNRAPNQETQYF

abundance: NA
v_gene: TRBV5-1
j_gene: TRBJ1-1
d_gene: NA
CDR3nt: TGCGCCAGCAGCCTATTGGGCCACCATGCGGAAGCTTTCTTT
CDR3aa: CASSLLGHHAEAFF

abundance: NA
v_gene: TRBV23-1
j_gene: TRBJ2-5
d_gene: NA
CDR3nt: TGCGCCAGCAGTCAACCCCCCACAGCCAAGAGAACCCAGTACTTC
CDR3aa: CASSQPPTAKRTQYF

abundance: NA
v_gene: TRBV6-5
j_gene: TRBJ1-3
d_gene: NA
CDR3nt: TGTGCCAGCAGTTACGCGGCAGGGGTAGGAAACACCATATATTTT
CDR3aa: CASSYAAGVGNTIYF

abundance: NA
v_gene: TRBV2
j_gene: TRBJ1-1
d_gene: NA
CDR3nt: TGTGCCAGCAGCCCCGAGAGGACTCTTAACACTGAAGCTTTCTTT
CDR3aa: CASSPERTLNTEAFF

abundance: few
v_gene: TRBV6-5
j_gene: TRBJ1-1
d_gene: NA
CDR3nt: TGTGCCAGCAGGGTGGGGGGAATGAACACTGAAGCTTTCTTT
CDR3aa: CASRVGGMNTEAFF

abundance: NA
v_gene: TRBV19
j_gene: TRBJ2-1
d_gene: NA
CDR3nt: TGTGCCAGTAGTATCCTGGCCGGGGTTAGCTCCTACAATGAGCAGTTCTTC
CDR3aa: CASSILAGVSSYNEQFF

abundance: NA
v_gene: TRBV30
j_gene: TRBJ2-5
d_gene: NA
CDR3nt: TGTGCCTGGAGACCCACCCGCCCCCAATTTGGCGGGGGCCTAGAGACCCAGTACTTC
CDR3aa: CAWRPTRPQFGGGLETQYF

abundance: once
v_gene: TRBV5-1
j_gene: TRBJ1-1
d_gene: NA
CDR3nt: TGCGCCAGCAGCTTGGCCGGGAAGGAACTGATAAGAGCCAAGAACACTGAAGCTTTCTTT
CDR3aa: CASSLAGKELIRAKNTEAFF

abundance: NA
v_gene: TRBV28
j_gene: TRBJ2-7
d_gene: NA
CDR3nt: TGTGCCAGCACCTTGGGCAGGTCCGTCTCCTACGAGCAGTACTTC
CDR3aa: CASTLGRSVSYEQYF

abundance: NA
v_gene: TRBV10-3
j_gene: TRBJ2-7
d_gene: TRBD1
CDR3nt: TGTGCCATCAGTGAGTCGGGGACAGGGGGAACCTACGAGCAGTACTTC
CDR3aa: CAISESGTGGTYEQYF

abundance: NA
v_gene: TRBV27
j_gene: TRBJ2-4
d_gene: NA
CDR3nt: TGTGCCAGCAGTTTAATCAGGGGCCAGGAAAACATTCAGTACTTC
CDR3aa: CASSLIRGQENIQYF

abundance: NA
v_gene: TRBV9
j_gene: TRBJ1-6
d_gene: TRBD1
CDR3nt: TGTGCCAGCAGCGTAGGACAGGGAAATCTCTCACCCCTCCACTTT
CDR3aa: CASSVGQGNLSPLHF

abundance: NA
v_gene: TRBV11-2
j_gene: TRBJ1-2
d_gene: NA
CDR3nt: TGTGCCAGCAGCTCCCTAAGGGGGGGCTATGGCTACACCTTC
CDR3aa: CASSSLRGGYGYTF

abundance: NA
v_gene: TRBV7-9
j_gene: TRBJ1-4
d_gene: NA
CDR3nt: TGTGCCAGCAGCCTGGGGGACACCTTTAATGAAAAACTGTTTTTT
CDR3aa: CASSLGDTFNEKLFF

abundance: NA
v_gene: TRBV29-1
j_gene: TRBJ1-1
d_gene: NA
CDR3nt: TGCAGCGCTGTCAAACAGGCATTCAACACTGAAGCTTTCTTT
CDR3aa: CSAVKQAFNTEAFF

abundance: NA
v_gene: TRBV18
j_gene: TRBJ2-5
d_gene: NA
CDR3nt: TGTGCCAGCTCACCACCCCCCTCGGCTGGGGGGAGGCACGAGACCCAGTACTTC
CDR3aa: CASSPPPSAGGRHETQYF

abundance: NA
v_gene: TRBV6-6
j_gene: TRBJ1-1
d_gene: TRBD1
CDR3nt: TGTGCCAGCAGCCCCGACAGGGGTTTTAGCACTGAAGCTTTCTTT
CDR3aa: CASSPDRGFSTEAFF

abundance: NA
v_gene: TRBV18
j_gene: TRBJ2-5
d_gene: NA
CDR3nt: TGTGCCAGCTCACCTAGCCCCCAAGAGACCCAGTACTTC
CDR3aa: CASSPSPQETQYF

abundance: NA
v_gene: TRBV19
j_gene: TRBJ2-7
d_gene: NA
CDR3nt: TGTGCCAGTAGTAGCCCAGGGGACCTCTACGAGCAGTACTTC
CDR3aa: CASSSPGDLYEQYF

abundance: NA
v_gene: TRBV4-3
j_gene: TRBJ2-1
d_gene: NA
CDR3nt: TGCGCCAGCAGCCGAGTAAGCAATGAGCAGTTCTTC
CDR3aa: CASSRVSNEQFF

abundance: NA
v_gene: TRBV6-7
j_gene: TRBJ2-7
d_gene: NA
CDR3nt: TGTGCCAGCAGTTACGTTCGTCTGAGCGACCACGAGCAGTACTTC
CDR3aa: CASSYVRLSDHEQYF

abundance: NA
v_gene: TRBV25-1
j_gene: TRBJ1-1
d_gene: TRBD1
CDR3nt: TGTGCCAGCAGCTCAAGAAGAGGACAGGGGTTCCCTGAAGCTTTCTTT
CDR3aa: CASSSRRGQGFPEAFF